Following are 23 T cell receptor beta chains from one sample sequenced in a study of technical replicates of blood from a few donors (dated by TCRdb to 2016 to 2017). Library prep was done by the immunoSEQ multiplex PCR assay. Drawn from immuneACCESS, this table holds only the in-frame rearrangements with V and J called that TCRdb kept. Clones are partly lost; checked studies trace under half to an unresolved V gene and leave the rest unexplained. This sample has 80,000 to 95,000 clones in its table, and 85% to 95% of those were observed once. Of the sample, about 0.25% is held by the ten largest clones. The source material was T cells isolated from PBMCs. Source of these receptors: a human donor in good health.

The chain combines TRBV2 with TRBJ2-5; D perhaps matches TRBD2 (6 bases). V was pared by 11 bases and J by 1 base, with 17 bases between. Per the germline V gene, CDR1 is SNHLY and CDR2 is FYNNEI. The CDR3 extends over 14 amino acids. CDR3 sequence reads: CAGGLGGSQETQYF. The CDR3 DNA reads TGTGCCGGAGGACTTGGGGGGTCCCAAGAGACCCAGTACTTC.

V and J are TRBV2 and TRBJ2-7; no clear D gene. Trimming pared 5 bases from V and 6 bases from J, leaving 14 bases between. The CDR3 has 13 amino acids. Looked up from germline, CDR1 is SNHLY and CDR2 is FYNNEI. The CDR3 loop is CASSLPTVGEQYF. The DNA for the CDR3 is TGTGCCAGCAGTTTGCCCACAGTTGGCGAGCAGTACTTC.

The V gene is TRBV7-9, the J gene TRBJ2-7; TRBD2 is a possible D gene (5 bases). Germline V gene data show CDR1 as SEHNR and CDR2 as FQNEAQ (reference sequence). This CDR3 is 13 amino acids long. Trimming took 5 bases from V and 4 from J, leaving 12 bases between them. The CDR3 sequence: CASSRGSPYEQYF. As DNA, the CDR3 is TGTGCCAGCAGCCGAGGGTCGCCGTACGAGCAGTACTTC.

This chain connects TRBV28 to TRBJ1-2; 7 nucleotides align to TRBD1. J lost 3 bases, V lost 7 bases, and 8 bases had no gene match. The germline CDR1 and CDR2 sequences are MDHEN and SYDVKM. The CDR3 is 14 residues long. DNA of the CDR3: TGTGCCAGCACCCGGGACAGATTGGACTATGGCTACACCTTC. Translation gives CASTRDRLDYGYTF.

CDR3 bases: TGTGCCAGCAGCTTGACAGGGGTCGGCAATCAGCCCCAGCATTTT. Encoded protein: CASSLTGVGNQPQHF. V is TRBV6-5 and J is TRBJ1-5; 8 bases map to TRBD1. The CDR3 extends over 15 amino acids. V lost 6 bases, J lost 2 bases, and 6 bases stayed unmatched. Germline lookup yields CDR1 MNHEY and CDR2 SVGAGI.

V is TRBV28 and J is TRBJ1-5; D might be TRBD1 (6 bases). Germline CDR1 MDHEN, CDR2 SYDVKM. V lost 6 bases and J lost 0, with 21 bases in between. CDR3 size: 18 residues. Here the CDR3 reads CASSPTRQVLYSNQPQHF. As DNA, the CDR3 is TGTGCCAGCAGCCCCACCCGACAGGTCCTATATAGCAATCAGCCCCAGCATTTT.

This clone was seen only once. This chain joins TRBV25-1 and TRBJ1-5; no clear D gene. Germline values: CDR1 MGHDK, CDR2 SYGVNS. The CDR3 consists of 13 residues. Trimming took off 0 bases at V and 7 bases at J, with 7 bases between the two ends. Here the CDR3 DNA reads TGTGCCAGCAGTGAATATGGAGGGCAGCCCCAGCATTTT. The encoded protein is CASSEYGGQPQHF.

The chain links TRBV11-1 to TRBJ2-6; no definite D call. Germline-derived CDR1 and CDR2 are SGHAT and FQDESV (reference sequence). CDR3 size: 19 residues. V shed 0 bases and J shed 0 bases, with 15 bases lying between them. CDR3 in DNA: TGTGCCAGCAGCTTAGCGGGCTCCGCCGCGTCCTCTGGGGCCAACGTCCTGACTTTC. It is translated as CASSLAGSAASSGANVLTF.

This clone occurred a few times. The V call is TRBV7-9, the J call TRBJ1-5; no definite D call. Per the germline V gene, CDR1 is SEHNR and CDR2 is FQNEAQ (reference sequence). Trimming stripped 2 bases from V and 1 base from J, with 3 bases between. The CDR3 totals 13 residues. CDR3 DNA: TGTGCCAGCAGCTTACTAAGCAATCAGCCCCAGCATTTT. This gives the protein CASSLLSNQPQHF.

The V and J genes are TRBV2 and TRBJ2-3; 14 bases agree with TRBD2. V was clipped by 6 bases and J by 2 bases; unmatched bases: 10. The CDR3 contains 18 residues. In germline, CDR1 is SNHLY, CDR2 FYNNEI. CDR3 protein: CASRGLAGDGWFTDTQYF. The CDR3 region has the DNA TGTGCCAGCAGGGGACTAGCGGGGGATGGGTGGTTCACAGATACGCAGTATTTT.

The V and J genes are TRBV7-2 and TRBJ1-1; D might be TRBD1 (6 bases). The CDR3 has 17 residues. Looked up from germline, CDR1 is SGHTA and CDR2 is FQGNSA. The V end was cut by 6 bases, the J end by 3 bases, with 23 bases between. The CDR3 protein is CASSRPLRGVWDTEAFF. CDR3 nucleotide sequence: TGTGCCAGCAGTCGCCCTCTCAGGGGAGTTTGGGACACTGAAGCTTTCTTT.

CDR3: CASSSGGVGTGELFF. The CDR3 nucleotides are TGTGCCAGCAGCTCGGGCGGGGTTGGCACCGGGGAGCTGTTTTTT. The chain has TRBV5-4 and TRBJ2-2; D is possibly TRBD2 (6 bases). The germline CDR1 and CDR2 sequences are SGHNT and YYREEE (reference sequence). The CDR3 runs to 15 residues. Trimming removed 3 bases at V and 4 bases at J, with 13 bases between.

The chain employs TRBV7-9 and TRBJ2-3, with 10 nucleotides matching TRBD2. Looked up from germline, CDR1 is SEHNR and CDR2 is FQNEAQ (reference sequence). This CDR3 spans 19 amino acids. V dropped 5 bases and J dropped 5; count of bases not matched to a gene: 19. The CDR3 sequence: CASSPGPGLVAGGIDTQYF. DNA of the CDR3: TGTGCCAGCAGCCCCGGCCCTGGTTTGGTAGCGGGAGGTATAGATACGCAGTATTTT.

This chain uses TRBV29-1 with TRBJ1-2; the match to TRBD1 covers 11 bases. The germline V gene encodes CDR1 SQVTM and CDR2 ANQGSEA. V shed 6 bases, J shed 7 bases, and the junction held 4 bases outside the gene matches. CDR3 length: 12 amino acids. In DNA, the CDR3 is TGCAGCGTCGGACAGGGGGCCGGTGGCTACACCTTC. This sequence encodes CSVGQGAGGYTF.

The V gene is TRBV7-2, the J gene TRBJ2-7; unclear D gene. The germline V and J ends were trimmed by 4 bases and 2 bases, with 6 bases remaining between them. CDR3 length: 12 amino acids. The germline gives CDR1 SGHTA, CDR2 FQGNSA. The DNA for the CDR3 is TGTGCCAGCAGCTCCAACACCTACGAGCAGTACTTC. Translation gives CASSSNTYEQYF.

The chain recombines TRBV10-1 with TRBJ1-5; D possibly corresponds to TRBD1 (5 bases). V lost 8 bases to trimming and J lost 9 bases, with 14 bases between them. The V gene's germline CDR1 is WNHNN and CDR2 SYGVQD (reference sequence). CDR3 length equals 12 residues. CDR3 sequence reads: CASGDSHWPQHF. The DNA for the CDR3 is TGCGCCAGCGGAGACAGCCATTGGCCCCAGCATTTT.

V usage is TRBV5-1 and J usage is TRBJ2-7, with 11 bases aligning to TRBD2. The V gene end was trimmed by 2 bases and the J gene end by 0 bases; junction bases not matched to a gene: 7. CDR3 length: 17 amino acids. CDR1 and CDR2 from the germline V gene are SGHRS and YFSETQ. CDR3 DNA: TGCGCCAGCAGCTTAGGACTAGCGGGCGTGAGCTCCTACGAGCAGTACTTC. It is translated as CASSLGLAGVSSYEQYF.

In its sample, this clone was seen once. V usage is TRBV11-2 and J usage is TRBJ1-5; TRBD1 might be the D (6 bases). Germline CDR1 reads SGHAT; CDR2 reads FQNNGV. The germline V and J ends were trimmed by 5 bases and 0 bases, with 8 bases remaining between them. The CDR3 totals 14 residues. This CDR3 is CASSQGFSNQPQHF. The CDR3 DNA follows: TGTGCCAGCAGCCAGGGGTTTAGCAATCAGCCCCAGCATTTT. Together with reference TRBV11-2 and TRBJ1-5, the CDR3 gives the full variable domain: EAGVAQSPRYKIIEKRQSVAFWCNPISGHATLYWYQQILGQGPKLLIQFQNNGVVDDSQLPKDRFSAERLKGVDSTLKIQPAKLEDSAVYLCASSQGFSNQPQHFGDGTRLSIL.

J is TRBJ2-5 and V is TRBV6-1, with D possibly matching TRBD1 (5 bases). V was shortened by 7 bases and J by 5 bases, with 5 bases between the two germline ends. Looked up from germline, CDR1 is MNHNS and CDR2 is SASEGT. This CDR3 is 10 amino acids long. Written as DNA, the CDR3 is TGTGCCAGCACAGGGGAGACCCAGTACTTC. Amino acids: CASTGETQYF.

The V gene is TRBV29-1, the J gene TRBJ2-1; D perhaps matches TRBD1 (6 bases). The germline V gene encodes CDR1 SQVTM and CDR2 ANQGSEA. The CDR3 consists of 14 residues. V gave up 2 bases and J gave up 4 bases, with 12 bases separating them. The chain's CDR3 is CSVELGGLYNEQFF. For the CDR3, the DNA is TGCAGCGTTGAATTAGGGGGTCTATACAATGAGCAGTTCTTC.

A single count supports this clone. The gene calls are TRBV7-6 and TRBJ2-7; 9 bases are a match to TRBD2. Germline V CDR1 and CDR2: SGHVS, FNYEAQ. This CDR3 is 16 amino acids long. J lost 6 bases, V lost 4 bases, and 13 bases had no gene match. This chain's CDR3 is CASSYTRVGTSFEQYF. CDR3 in DNA: TGTGCCAGCAGCTATACACGTGTGGGGACTAGCTTCGAGCAGTACTTC.

This chain joins TRBV2 and TRBJ1-5; D is possibly TRBD1 (6 bases). Trimming stripped 6 bases from V and 6 bases from J, with 15 bases between. This CDR3 region has 14 residues. Germline CDR1 and CDR2: SNHLY and FYNNEI. This chain's CDR3 is CASSETGRSQPQHF. CDR3 nucleotides: TGTGCCAGCAGCGAGACAGGAAGGAGTCAGCCCCAGCATTTT. The full variable domain, rest sourced from reference TRBV2 and TRBJ1-5, is EPEVTQTPSHQVTQMGQEVILRCVPISNHLYFYWYRQILGQKVEFLVSFYNNEISEKSEIFDDQFSVERPDGSNFTLKIRSTKLEDSAMYFCASSETGRSQPQHFGDGTRLSIL.

The sample holds one count of this clone. This chain connects TRBV18 to TRBJ2-1; D might be TRBD2 (6 bases). The CDR3 loop spans 15 amino acids. The V and J ends lost 4 bases and 9 bases respectively, with 19 bases between them. Germline V CDR1 and CDR2: KGHSH, LQKENI. CDR3 loop: CASSLTSLGQGEQFF. Written as DNA, the CDR3 is TGTGCCAGCTCACTCACTAGCCTGGGGCAGGGTGAGCAGTTCTTC.